This T cell receptor (beta chain) appears in the sequencing data of a study of blood T cell repertoires in COVID-19. Study as a whole: COVID-19 samples collected from the United States, Italy and Spain covered acute and convalescent phases. T cells, B-cell-depleted T cells, or PBMCs supplied cDNA or gDNA.

This CDR3 has 14 residues. Germline CDR1 and CDR2: SGHDT and YYEEEE. Between the trimmed V and J ends, which lost 6 bases and 2 bases, there was a span of 14 bases. Original processing methods: Quantification of nucleated cells was approximated via reference gene primer amplification. This table comes from immunoSEQ multiplex PCR, and its TCRdb copy is limited to in-frame clones, with some not included. D and trimming come from the DNA, and the V and J calls and clone size come from that table. The repertoire holds approximately 69,000 clones, about 82% seen once, with 1.5% to 2% in the top ten. The receptor was derived from a woman aged 60-75 years with acute or convalescent COVID-19. The sample taken for sequencing was peripheral blood. V gene TRBV5-6 combines with J gene TRBJ2-5; D perhaps matches TRBD2 (6 bases). The CDR3 region has the DNA TGTGCCAGCACCCTCCGGGACTTACAAGAGACCCAGTACTTC. This gives the protein CASTLRDLQETQYF.